The 19 T cell receptor beta chains below come from one sample, sequenced in a study of cytomegalovirus exposure and HLA in healthy donors. Use of 60 Vbeta and 13 Jbeta primers characterized the PCR. Assay: immunoSEQ multiplex PCR; the TCRdb copy retains only in-frame clones and omits some. The profile shows 150,000 to 200,000 clones, roughly 80% of them singletons. Input material: PBMCs. The receptors originated from a male donor in good health and CMV-seropositive.

This clone was counted once. This chain uses TRBV4-3 with TRBJ2-2; 9 bases are shared with TRBD1. Germline values: CDR1 LGHNA, CDR2 YSLEER. J was trimmed by 7 bases and V by 4 bases; bases with no gene match: 7. The CDR3 is 15 residues long. The CDR3 nucleotides read TGCGCCAGCAGCCTTCAACAGGGGGCAAGCGGGGAGCTGTTTTTT. Its translation is CASSLQQGASGELFF.

The chain combines TRBV27 with TRBJ2-4; 9 nucleotides agree with TRBD2. Germline CDR1 and CDR2: MNHEY and SMNVEV (reference sequence). Trimming cost V 1 base and J 12 bases; bases outside gene matches: 4. The CDR3 spans 13 residues. The CDR3 nucleotides are TGTGCCAGCAGTTTATTGCGCGGGGGGGGTCAGTACTTC. This translates into CASSLLRGGGQYF.

This clone has more than one count but fewer than ten. The DNA for the CDR3 is TGTGCCAGCAGCTACAGCGGGGGGGCCGGGGAGCTGTTTTTT. It encodes CASSYSGGAGELFF. The V gene is TRBV11-2, the J gene TRBJ2-2, with 10 bases aligning to TRBD2. The CDR3 sequence is 14 residues long. Germline V lookup: CDR1 SGHAT, CDR2 FQNNGV. V lost 4 bases and J lost 6; bases outside the gene matches: 2.

The V and J genes are TRBV28 and TRBJ2-7, with 8 bases fitting TRBD2. The germline CDR1 and CDR2 sequences are MDHEN and SYDVKM. J gave up 2 bases and V 7 bases, and 19 bases lay outside the gene matches. The CDR3 has 18 residues. Written as DNA, the CDR3 is TGTGCCAGCACCGGCCAGCGGGAGTTGAACCCCAAGACCTACGAGCAGTACTTC. Encoded protein: CASTGQRELNPKTYEQYF.

In its sample, this clone was seen a few times. The V gene is TRBV27, the J gene TRBJ2-7; perhaps TRBD2 as D (5 bases). There are 15 residues in the CDR3. V lost 5 bases and J lost 2, with 16 bases in between. Germline V gene lookup returns CDR1 MNHEY and CDR2 SMNVEV (reference sequence). CDR3 nucleotide sequence: TGTGCCAGCAGTCGGCCACAGCGACTACCCTACGAGCAGTACTTC. Amino acid sequence: CASSRPQRLPYEQYF.

The genes are TRBV28 and TRBJ2-7; tentatively, D is TRBD2 (5 bases). Trimming took 4 bases from V and 0 from J, leaving 10 bases between them. This CDR3 has 14 residues. CDR1 and CDR2 from the germline V gene are MDHEN and SYDVKM. The CDR3 is CASSSLANSYEQYF. Here the CDR3 DNA reads TGTGCCAGCAGTTCGTTAGCGAACTCCTACGAGCAGTACTTC.

V usage is TRBV9 and J usage is TRBJ1-6; 8 nucleotides match TRBD1. The junction had 4 bases not matched to a gene; V was cut back by 3 bases and J by 5 bases. The CDR3 consists of 15 residues. From germline, CDR1 is SGDLS and CDR2 YYNGEE. CDR3 loop: CASSGGQGNNSPLHF. For the CDR3, the DNA is TGTGCCAGCAGCGGCGGACAGGGTAATAATTCACCCCTCCACTTT.

The chain couples TRBV5-6 to TRBJ1-1; maybe TRBD1 (5 bases). In germline, CDR1 is SGHDT, CDR2 YYEEEE. The V and J ends lost 5 bases and 4 bases respectively, with 18 bases between them. This CDR3 is built from 15 residues. The CDR3 DNA follows: TGTGCCAGCAGTTCCCGGGGGGGTCCACGCACTGAAGCTTTCTTT. Translating gives CASSSRGGPRTEAFF.

This sequence joins TRBV5-1 and TRBJ2-2, with 16 bases that match TRBD2. Germline V CDR1 and CDR2: SGHRS, YFSETQ. The CDR3 has 18 residues. V trimming: 3 bases; J trimming: 3 bases; junction bases outside the gene matches: 5. The CDR3 spells CASSWGLAGGPDTGELFF. CDR3 DNA: TGCGCCAGCAGCTGGGGACTAGCGGGGGGGCCAGACACCGGGGAGCTGTTTTTT. Variable domain in full (rest from reference TRBV5-1 and TRBJ2-2): KAGVTQTPRYLIKTRGQQVTLSCSPISGHRSVSWYQQTPGQGLQFLFEYFSETQRNKGNFPGRFSGRQFSNSRSEMNVSTLELGDSALYLCASSWGLAGGPDTGELFFGEGSRLTVL.

The J gene is TRBJ2-1, the V gene TRBV29-1, with 7 bases matching TRBD1. The V gene end was trimmed by 7 bases and the J gene end by 6 bases; junction bases not matched to a gene: 3. This CDR3 is 11 amino acids long. Germline assignment: CDR1 SQVTM and CDR2 ANQGSEA. CDR3 region: CSATGVNEQFF. As DNA, the CDR3 is TGCAGCGCAACAGGGGTCAATGAGCAGTTCTTC.

The genes are TRBV30 and TRBJ1-4; 8 bases align to TRBD1. CDR3 length: 15 amino acids. The V and J ends lost 4 bases and 7 bases, in that order; junction bases with no gene match: 11. Per germline, CDR1 GTSNPN and CDR2 SVGIG (reference sequence). CDR3 sequence reads: CAWTTQGALGEKLFF. CDR3 DNA sequence: TGTGCCTGGACGACCCAGGGGGCGCTCGGTGAAAAACTGTTTTTT.

This chain uses TRBV7-9 with TRBJ2-4; 10 nucleotides agree with TRBD1. The CDR3 is 17 amino acids. Trimming removed 5 bases from V and 6 bases from J; junction bases left unmatched: 13. Germline V gene lookup returns CDR1 SEHNR and CDR2 FQNEAQ (reference sequence). The CDR3 region has the DNA TGTGCCAGCAGCCCTCCGACAGGGGGCTTTTCCAGAAACATTCAGTACTTC. It translates to CASSPPTGGFSRNIQYF.

The chain uses TRBV18 and TRBJ1-2; 7 positions match TRBD1. The germline CDR1 and CDR2 sequences are KGHSH and LQKENI. V gave up 3 bases and J gave up 7 bases; unmatched junction bases: 11. The CDR3 consists of 15 residues. The CDR3 sequence: CASSPPTGLVGGYTF. As DNA, the CDR3 is TGTGCCAGCTCACCCCCGACAGGGTTGGTCGGTGGCTACACCTTC.

This clone was observed a few times. This sequence joins TRBV7-9 and TRBJ1-1, with a possible D match to TRBD1 (6 bases). The germline V gene encodes CDR1 SEHNR and CDR2 FQNEAQ (reference sequence). The CDR3 covers 14 residues. V was pared by 1 base and J by 0 bases, with 6 bases between. This CDR3 is CASSLGTVNTEAFF. CDR3 nucleotides: TGTGCCAGCAGCTTAGGGACAGTGAACACTGAAGCTTTCTTT.

This chain links TRBV28 with TRBJ1-3; 7 bases align to TRBD1. The V and J ends lost 6 bases and 4 bases, in that order; junction bases with no gene match: 6. The V gene's germline CDR1 is MDHEN and CDR2 SYDVKM. The CDR3 contains 14 residues. CDR3 amino acids: CASRLDRVGNTIYF. In nucleotides, the CDR3 is TGTGCCAGCAGATTAGACAGGGTCGGAAACACCATATATTTT.

This clone was counted between two and nine times. The rearrangement joins TRBV5-1 to TRBJ2-3; D gene uncertain. V gave up 2 bases and J gave up 1 base, with 11 bases separating them. Germline V gene sequence: CDR1 SGHRS, CDR2 YFSETQ. This CDR3 region has 15 residues. In DNA form, the CDR3 reads TGCGCCAGCAGCTTCGGCGGTACGGGCACAGATACGCAGTATTTT. Translating it yields CASSFGGTGTDTQYF.

The chain joins TRBV28 to TRBJ1-4; D may be TRBD1 (5 bases). The CDR3 has 14 residues. Germline assignment: CDR1 MDHEN and CDR2 SYDVKM. V was cut by 6 bases and J by 4 bases, with 12 bases left in between. CDR3 in amino acids: CASSRTGGNEKLFF. CDR3 DNA: TGTGCCAGCAGCAGGACGGGGGGTAATGAAAAACTGTTTTTT.

This CDR3 is CASTQGSAYNSPLHF. The CDR3 coding sequence is TGTGCCAGCACCCAAGGCAGCGCCTATAATTCACCCCTCCACTTT. This chain uses TRBV27 with TRBJ1-6, with unresolved D. This CDR3 has 15 amino acids. The V gene lost 7 bases and the J gene lost 2 bases, with 12 bases spanning the gap. Germline V gene data show CDR1 as MNHEY and CDR2 as SMNVEV (reference sequence).

The chain carries TRBV6-5 and TRBJ2-5, with 8 bases lining up with TRBD1. J gave up 3 bases and V 4 bases, and 4 bases lay outside the gene matches. CDR3 length: 14 residues. The germline V gene encodes CDR1 MNHEY and CDR2 SVGAGI. The CDR3 loop is CASSLEQGEETQYF. Here the CDR3 DNA reads TGTGCCAGCAGTTTGGAACAGGGGGAAGAGACCCAGTACTTC.